These 26 T cell receptor beta chains came from one sample sequenced in a study of identical twins. TCRdb called the 5' RACE reads again in MiXCR, with one record for every CDR3 protein. This sample has some 600,000 distinct CDR3 sequences, with less than 9% found just once. These same records also appear under a second study, on yellow fever vaccine responses in identical twins.

The source material was PBMCs. These receptors were taken from a woman under 30 in good health.

This clonotype was detected a few times. J is TRBJ2-1 and V is TRBV20-1, with TRBD2 matching 15 bases. Germline V gene sequence: CDR1 DFQATT, CDR2 SNEGSKA (reference sequence). Germline trimming cut 3 bases from V and 8 bases from J; bases unmatched to any gene: 2. This CDR3 comprises 14 residues. In nucleotides, the CDR3 is TGCAGTGCTAGGGGACTAGCGGGGGGCGATGAGCAGTTCTTC. It yields the protein CSARGLAGGDEQFF.

This clonotype was counted many times. This chain connects TRBV5-1 to TRBJ2-3; tentative D call: TRBD2 (6 bases). Trimming stripped 2 bases from V and 2 bases from J, with 12 bases between. The CDR3 has 15 amino acids. Per germline, CDR1 SGHRS and CDR2 YFSETQ. The CDR3 protein is CASSLRGTFTDTQYF. For the CDR3, the DNA is TGCGCCAGCAGCTTACGCGGGACCTTCACAGATACGCAGTATTTT.

This clonotype has only a few counts. CDR3 sequence reads: CASSLASSPDNEQFF. The CDR3 nucleotides read TGTGCCAGCAGCTTAGCCTCTAGCCCAGACAATGAGCAGTTCTTC. This chain uses TRBV11-3 with TRBJ2-1, with D possibly matching TRBD2 (5 bases). Deletions cut 1 base from V and 5 bases from J, with 12 bases between. The CDR3 sequence is 15 residues long. CDR1 is SGHNT and CDR2 is YENEEA in the germline V gene.

The V call is TRBV4-2, the J call TRBJ2-3; no clear D gene. CDR1 and CDR2 from the germline V gene are LGHNA and YNFKEQ. The V end was cut by 1 base, the J end by 2 bases, with 7 bases between. The CDR3 runs 14 residues. CDR3: CASSQASYTDTQYF. The CDR3 DNA follows: TGTGCCAGCAGCCAAGCGTCTTACACAGATACGCAGTATTTT.

The sample holds a few counts of this clonotype. The chain links TRBV4-1 to TRBJ2-2; the D call may be TRBD1 or TRBD2 (5 bases each). V gave up 5 bases and J gave up 1 base, with 11 bases separating them. CDR3 length: 15 amino acids. Germline V gene lookup returns CDR1 MGHRA and CDR2 YSYEKL. CDR3 protein: CASSWRGGNTGELFF. CDR3 DNA sequence: TGCGCCAGCAGCTGGCGTGGGGGGAACACCGGGGAGCTGTTTTTT.

This clonotype was seen ten or more times. The V gene is TRBV10-3, the J gene TRBJ1-5; D gene unclear. The V end lost 9 bases, the J end lost 6 bases, and 18 bases lay between the germline ends. The CDR3 extends over 14 amino acids. The germline V gene has CDR1 ENHRY and CDR2 SYGVKD. In DNA form, the CDR3 reads TGTGCCATTTCCGGGCCGGGTGGTCTTCAGCCCCAGCATTTT. Translated: CAISGPGGLQPQHF.

This clonotype was observed many times. This chain uses TRBV5-1 with TRBJ2-1, with D tentatively TRBD1 (5 bases). Germline lookup yields CDR1 SGHRS and CDR2 YFSETQ. V was shortened by 2 bases and J by 3 bases, with 6 bases between the two germline ends. The CDR3 has 13 residues. This chain's CDR3 is CASSFDSYNEQFF. Written as DNA, the CDR3 is TGCGCCAGCAGCTTTGACAGCTACAATGAGCAGTTCTTC.

The chain employs TRBV6-5 and TRBJ2-1; D is ambiguous. V lost 0 bases, J lost 0 bases, and 12 bases lay in between. Germline V CDR1 and CDR2: MNHEY, SVGAGI. This CDR3 contains 17 residues. This CDR3 is CASSYSRGWSSYNEQFF. In DNA, the CDR3 is TGTGCCAGCAGTTACTCCCGCGGTTGGAGCTCCTACAATGAGCAGTTCTTC.

V gene TRBV29-1 combines with J gene TRBJ2-3; 7 bases align to TRBD2. The CDR3 is made up of 14 amino acids. With V trimmed by 6 bases and J by 2 bases, 8 bases remained unmatched. The germline V gene has CDR1 SQVTM and CDR2 ANQGSEA. Here the CDR3 reads CSVSPGGFTDTQYF. CDR3 nucleotides: TGCAGCGTCTCGCCGGGGGGTTTCACAGATACGCAGTATTTT.

This clonotype has a count of ten or more. The rearrangement links TRBV6-6 to TRBJ1-1, with a tentative D call TRBD1 (6 bases). The germline V and J ends were trimmed by 5 bases and 4 bases, with 11 bases remaining between them. This CDR3 is built from 13 residues. Germline V gene lookup returns CDR1 MNHNY and CDR2 SVGAGI (reference sequence). As DNA, the CDR3 is TGTGCCAGCAGTGACCACAGGGCCACTGAAGCTTTCTTT. Translated: CASSDHRATEAFF.

This clonotype was picked up many times. The J gene is TRBJ1-3, the V gene TRBV6-5; D gene unclear. The CDR3 spans 17 residues. Germline assignment: CDR1 MNHEY and CDR2 SVGAGI. The V end was cut by 0 bases, the J end by 4 bases, with 16 bases between. This CDR3 is CASSYSTGASMGNTIYF. The CDR3 DNA reads as TGTGCCAGCAGTTACTCCACGGGCGCAAGTATGGGAAACACCATATATTTT.

In this sample, this clonotype turned up a few times. The V call is TRBV12-3 or TRBV12-4, the J call TRBJ2-2, with 8 nucleotides matching TRBD1. CDR3 length: 16 residues. The trim removed 2 bases at V and 4 bases at J, leaving 6 bases unmatched. DNA of the CDR3: TGTGCCAGCAGTTTATACCAGGGGGCGAGCACCGGGGAGCTGTTTTTT. It yields the protein CASSLYQGASTGELFF.

The chain has TRBV5-1 and TRBJ2-2, with 8 bases matching TRBD2. There are 18 residues in the CDR3. V trimming: 4 bases; J trimming: 0 bases; junction bases outside the gene matches: 11. Per the germline V gene, CDR1 is SGHRS and CDR2 is YFSETQ. CDR3 region: CASSPTTPGLANTGELFF. The CDR3 DNA is TGCGCCAGCAGCCCCACTACCCCGGGACTAGCGAACACCGGGGAGCTGTTTTTT.

The rearrangement links TRBV10-3 to TRBJ2-2; the D gene could be TRBD1 or TRBD2 (5 bases each). The CDR3 spans 16 residues. Germline lookup yields CDR1 ENHRY and CDR2 SYGVKD. The V end lost 7 bases, the J end lost 2 bases, and 17 bases lay between the germline ends. CDR3 coding DNA: TGTGCCATCAAACCAGTGGGACCGGGAAACACCGGGGAGCTGTTTTTT. This translates into CAIKPVGPGNTGELFF.

This clonotype was recorded many times. The gene calls are TRBV20-1 and TRBJ1-6; unclear D gene. The CDR3 length is 14 residues. The V and J ends lost 2 bases and 7 bases respectively, with 12 bases between them. The germline CDR1 and CDR2 sequences are DFQATT and SNEGSKA (reference sequence). The CDR3 DNA sequence: TGCAGTGCTAGACGCGGCCCCATAAATTCACCCCTCCACTTT. This codes for CSARRGPINSPLHF.

This clonotype came up a few times. The chain recombines TRBV20-1 with TRBJ2-5; D is unresolved. The CDR3 spans 13 residues. The ends were cut back, 3 bases at V and 3 bases at J, with 11 bases in the middle. Germline lookup yields CDR1 DFQATT and CDR2 SNEGSKA (reference sequence). CDR3 protein: CSASAVHKETQYF. The CDR3 DNA sequence: TGCAGTGCTAGTGCTGTACATAAAGAGACCCAGTACTTC.

This clonotype was counted between two and nine times. The chain links TRBV5-6 to TRBJ2-5; D tentatively reads TRBD1 or TRBD2 (5 bases each). Between the trimmed V and J ends, which lost 1 base and 0 bases, there was a span of 16 bases. CDR1 and CDR2 from the germline V gene are SGHDT and YYEEEE. The CDR3 totals 17 residues. The CDR3 bases are TGTGCCAGCAGCTTGATCGGGGTCGGGGCATACCAAGAGACCCAGTACTTC. It is translated as CASSLIGVGAYQETQYF.

This clonotype occurred many times. The chain recombines TRBV10-3 with TRBJ2-1, with unresolved D. This CDR3 region has 11 residues. The germline V gene encodes CDR1 ENHRY and CDR2 SYGVKD. V lost 0 bases and J 10 bases, leaving 4 bases between the germline ends. The CDR3 nucleotides are TGTGCCATCAGTGAGTCATACGAGCAGTTCTTC. It encodes CAISESYEQFF.

The gene calls are TRBV10-3 and TRBJ1-1; TRBD1 matches at 7 bases. J lost 1 base, V lost 0 bases, and 2 bases had no gene match. CDR1 and CDR2 (germline): ENHRY, SYGVKD. The CDR3 covers 15 residues. The CDR3 loop reads CAISESGQKNTEAFF. The CDR3 DNA follows: TGTGCCATCAGTGAGTCGGGACAGAAGAACACTGAAGCTTTCTTT.

The chain combines TRBV7-2 with TRBJ1-2, with D tentatively TRBD1 (6 bases). Germline V gene lookup returns CDR1 SGHTA and CDR2 FQGNSA. V lost 4 bases, J lost 8 bases, and 14 bases lay in between. The CDR3 totals 13 residues. The CDR3 nucleotides read TGTGCCAGCAGCTACCCAGGGGTGGGAGGCTACACCTTC. Protein product: CASSYPGVGGYTF.

The chain is built from TRBV12-3 or TRBV12-4 and TRBJ2-2; D might be TRBD2 (6 bases). This CDR3 has 14 amino acids. Trimming took 7 bases from V and 8 from J, leaving 17 bases between them. The DNA for the CDR3 is TGTGCCAGCAACCGCGGGACTCTCGATGGGGAGCTGTTTTTT. As protein: CASNRGTLDGELFF.

The V gene is TRBV4-1, the J gene TRBJ2-1; the D gene is possibly TRBD1 (5 bases). Germline CDR1 reads MGHRA; CDR2 reads YSYEKL. CDR3 length: 13 residues. V gave up 0 bases and J gave up 12 bases, with 12 bases separating them. CDR3 loop: CASSQDPRVGQFF. CDR3 bases: TGCGCCAGCAGCCAAGATCCCAGGGTAGGGCAGTTCTTC.

Many counts were recorded for this clonotype. The rearrangement uses TRBV12-3 or TRBV12-4 and TRBJ1-4; D is unclear. Trimming stripped 1 base from V and 4 bases from J, with 10 bases between. The CDR3 totals 15 residues. CDR3 residues: CASSLVGAGNEKLFF. The CDR3 nucleotides are TGTGCCAGCAGTTTAGTGGGCGCGGGTAATGAAAAACTGTTTTTT.

This clonotype was picked up a small number of times. The rearrangement links TRBV10-1 to TRBJ1-5; D gene ambiguous. Germline V gene lookup returns CDR1 WNHNN and CDR2 SYGVQD (reference sequence). The V end was cut by 2 bases, the J end by 6 bases, with 11 bases between. The CDR3 runs to 14 residues. As DNA, the CDR3 is TGCGCCAGCAGTGAGGTCCGGGGAACTCAGCCCCAGCATTTT. Translation gives CASSEVRGTQPQHF.

The table lists this clonotype with many counts. The chain employs TRBV2 and TRBJ2-3; D remains unclear. This CDR3 region has 14 residues. Germline lookup yields CDR1 SNHLY and CDR2 FYNNEI. V was pared by 4 bases and J by 1 base, with 9 bases between. The CDR3 loop reads CASSVNLGTDTQYF. Here the CDR3 DNA reads TGTGCCAGCAGTGTTAACCTTGGCACAGATACGCAGTATTTT.

This clonotype was found a few times. The CDR3 spells CASSDSGRASEQYF. DNA of the CDR3: TGTGCCAGCAGCGATTCGGGGAGGGCCTCCGAGCAGTACTTC. The V call is TRBV9, the J call TRBJ2-7, with 7 positions matching TRBD2. Looked up from germline, CDR1 is SGDLS and CDR2 is YYNGEE. V was clipped by 3 bases and J by 6 bases; unmatched bases: 9. CDR3 size: 14 residues.